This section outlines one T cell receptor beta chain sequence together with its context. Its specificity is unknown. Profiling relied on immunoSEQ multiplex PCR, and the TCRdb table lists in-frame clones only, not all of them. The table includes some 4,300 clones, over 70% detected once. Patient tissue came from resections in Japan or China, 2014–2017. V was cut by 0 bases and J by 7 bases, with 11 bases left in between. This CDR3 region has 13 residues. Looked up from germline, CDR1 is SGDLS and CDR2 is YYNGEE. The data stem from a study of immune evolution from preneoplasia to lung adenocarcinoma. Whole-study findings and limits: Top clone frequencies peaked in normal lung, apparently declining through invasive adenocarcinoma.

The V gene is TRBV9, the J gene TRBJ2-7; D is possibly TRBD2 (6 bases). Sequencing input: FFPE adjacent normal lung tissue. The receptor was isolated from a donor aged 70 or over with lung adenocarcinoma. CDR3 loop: CASSVEGLGEQYF. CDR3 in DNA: TGTGCCAGCAGCGTAGAGGGACTGGGTGAGCAGTACTTC.